Below, one TCR beta chain is given with its context. The same CDR3 is also encoded by other DNA sequences in this sample. The data derive from a study of blood T cell repertoires in COVID-19. In the study's own analysis: By means of reference gene primer amplification, nucleated cell counts were estimated. Assay: immunoSEQ multiplex PCR; the TCRdb copy retains only in-frame clones and omits some. The D gene and trimming were derived from the DNA, and the V and J assignments and clone size from that table. In the table there are roughly 240,000 clones, around 90% of which are singletons. CDR1 MDHEN and CDR2 SYDVKM come from the germline V gene. The CDR3 extends over 14 amino acids. Trimming took 5 bases from V and 4 from J; bases not matched to a gene: 5.

What was sequenced was PBMCs or T cells enriched from blood (not recorded which). This sequence was found in a man aged 45-65 years who had been exposed to COVID-19. The genes are TRBV28 and TRBJ1-2, with 9 nucleotides matching TRBD1. The CDR3 region has the DNA TGTGCCAGCAGTCTTTCGACAGGGGGCTATGGCTACACCTTC. It translates to CASSLSTGGYGYTF.